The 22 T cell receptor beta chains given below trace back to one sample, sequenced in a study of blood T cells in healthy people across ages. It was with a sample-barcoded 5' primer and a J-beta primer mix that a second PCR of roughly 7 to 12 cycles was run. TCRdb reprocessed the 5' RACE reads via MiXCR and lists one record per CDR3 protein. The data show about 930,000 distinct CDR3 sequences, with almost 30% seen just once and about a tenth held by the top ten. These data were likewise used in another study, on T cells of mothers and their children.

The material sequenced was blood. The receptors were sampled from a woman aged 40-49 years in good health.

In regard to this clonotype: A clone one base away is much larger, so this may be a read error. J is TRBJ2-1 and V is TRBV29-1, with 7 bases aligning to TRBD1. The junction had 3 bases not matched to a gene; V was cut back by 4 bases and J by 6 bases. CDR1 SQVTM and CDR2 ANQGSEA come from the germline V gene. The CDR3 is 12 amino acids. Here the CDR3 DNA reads TGCAGCGTTGTGACAGGGTCCAATGAGCAGTTCTTC. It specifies CSVVTGSNEQFF.

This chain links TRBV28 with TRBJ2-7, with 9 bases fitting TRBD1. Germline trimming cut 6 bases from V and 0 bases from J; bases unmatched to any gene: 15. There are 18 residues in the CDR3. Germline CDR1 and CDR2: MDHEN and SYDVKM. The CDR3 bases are TGTGCCAGCAGGGGCTTTTCCCTGGACAGGGGCATCTCCTACGAGCAGTACTTC. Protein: CASRGFSLDRGISYEQYF.

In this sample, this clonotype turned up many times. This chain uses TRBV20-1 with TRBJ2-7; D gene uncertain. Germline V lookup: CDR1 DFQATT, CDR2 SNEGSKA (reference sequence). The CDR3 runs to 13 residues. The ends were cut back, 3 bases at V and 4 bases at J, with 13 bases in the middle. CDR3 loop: CSASNGLGYEQYF. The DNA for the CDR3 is TGCAGTGCTAGTAATGGGCTAGGGTACGAGCAGTACTTC.

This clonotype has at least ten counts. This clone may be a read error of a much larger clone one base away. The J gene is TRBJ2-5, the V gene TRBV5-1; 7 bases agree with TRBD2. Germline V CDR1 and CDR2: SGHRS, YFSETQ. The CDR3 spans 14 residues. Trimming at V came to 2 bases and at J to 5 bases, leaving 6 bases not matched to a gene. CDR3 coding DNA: TGCGCCAGCAGCTTAGCGGGGATGTGCGAGACCCAGTACTTC. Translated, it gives CASSLAGMCETQYF.

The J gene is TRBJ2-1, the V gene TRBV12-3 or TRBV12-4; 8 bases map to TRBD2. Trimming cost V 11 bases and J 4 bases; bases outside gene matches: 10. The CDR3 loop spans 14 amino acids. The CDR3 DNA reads TGTGCCTGTGCAGCGGGGGTGCGGTACAATGAGCAGTTCTTC. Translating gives CACAAGVRYNEQFF.

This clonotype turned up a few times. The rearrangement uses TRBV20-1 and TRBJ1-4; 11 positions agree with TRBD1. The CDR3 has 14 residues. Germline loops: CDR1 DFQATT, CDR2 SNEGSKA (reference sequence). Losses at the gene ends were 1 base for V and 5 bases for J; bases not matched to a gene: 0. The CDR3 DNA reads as TGCAGTGCTAGAGGGGACAGGGGGAATGAAAAACTGTTTTTT. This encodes CSARGDRGNEKLFF.

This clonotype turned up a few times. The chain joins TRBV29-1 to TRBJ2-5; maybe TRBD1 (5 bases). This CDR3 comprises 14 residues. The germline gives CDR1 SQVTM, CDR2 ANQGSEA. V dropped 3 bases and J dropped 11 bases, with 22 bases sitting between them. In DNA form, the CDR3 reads TGCAGCGTTGATTGGGGCAGCTCCTACAATGAGCAGTACTTC. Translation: CSVDWGSSYNEQYF. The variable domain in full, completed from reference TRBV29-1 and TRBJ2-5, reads SAVISQKPSRDICQRGTSLTIQCQVDSQVTMMFWYRQQPGQSLTLIATANQGSEATYESGFVIDKFPISRPNLTFSTLTVSNMSPEDSSIYLCSVDWGSSYNEQYFGPGTRLLVL.

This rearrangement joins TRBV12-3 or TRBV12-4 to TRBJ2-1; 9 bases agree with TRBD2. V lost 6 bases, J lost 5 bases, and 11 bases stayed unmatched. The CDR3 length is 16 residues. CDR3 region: CASSFIAGAFNNEQFF. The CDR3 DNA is TGTGCCAGCAGCTTTATAGCGGGGGCCTTCAACAATGAGCAGTTCTTC.

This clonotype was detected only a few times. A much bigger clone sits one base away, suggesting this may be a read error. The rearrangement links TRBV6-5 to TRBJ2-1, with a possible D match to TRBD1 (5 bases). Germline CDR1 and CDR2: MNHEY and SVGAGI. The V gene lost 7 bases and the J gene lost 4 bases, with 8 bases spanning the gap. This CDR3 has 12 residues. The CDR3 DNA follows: TGTGCCAGCACCCAGGGTTACAATGAGCAGTTCTTC. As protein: CASTQGYNEQFF.

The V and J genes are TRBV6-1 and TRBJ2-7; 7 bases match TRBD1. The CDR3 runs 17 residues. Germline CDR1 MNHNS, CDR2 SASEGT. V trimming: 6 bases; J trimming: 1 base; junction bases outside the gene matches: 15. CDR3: CASRAEVGQILSYEQYF. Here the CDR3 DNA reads TGTGCCAGCAGAGCGGAAGTGGGACAGATACTGTCCTACGAGCAGTACTTC.

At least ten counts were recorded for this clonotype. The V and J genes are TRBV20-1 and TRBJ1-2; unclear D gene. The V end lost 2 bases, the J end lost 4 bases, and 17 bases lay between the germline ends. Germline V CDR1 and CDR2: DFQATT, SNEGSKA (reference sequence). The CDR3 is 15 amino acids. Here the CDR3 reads CSARPTGRPSYGYTF. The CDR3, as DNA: TGCAGTGCTAGACCTACCGGACGGCCGTCCTATGGCTACACCTTC.

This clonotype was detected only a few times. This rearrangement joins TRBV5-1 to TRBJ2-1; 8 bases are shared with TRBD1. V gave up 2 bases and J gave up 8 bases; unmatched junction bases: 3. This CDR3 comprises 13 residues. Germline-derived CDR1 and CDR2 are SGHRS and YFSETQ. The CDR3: CASSFGQGDEQFF. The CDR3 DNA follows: TGCGCCAGCAGCTTTGGACAGGGCGATGAGCAGTTCTTC. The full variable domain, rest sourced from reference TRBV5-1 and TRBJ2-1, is KAGVTQTPRYLIKTRGQQVTLSCSPISGHRSVSWYQQTPGQGLQFLFEYFSETQRNKGNFPGRFSGRQFSNSRSEMNVSTLELGDSALYLCASSFGQGDEQFFGPGTRLTVL.

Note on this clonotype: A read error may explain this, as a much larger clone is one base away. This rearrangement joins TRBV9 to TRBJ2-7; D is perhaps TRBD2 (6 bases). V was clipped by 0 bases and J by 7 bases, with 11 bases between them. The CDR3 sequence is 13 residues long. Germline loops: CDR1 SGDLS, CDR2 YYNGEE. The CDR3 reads CASSVVGGNEQYF. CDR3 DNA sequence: TGTGCCAGCAGCGTAGTCGGGGGTAATGAGCAGTACTTC. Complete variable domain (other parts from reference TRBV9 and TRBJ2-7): DSGVTQTPKHLITATGQRVTLRCSPRSGDLSVYWYQQSLDQGLQFLIQYYNGEERAKGNILERFSAQQFPDLHSELNLSSLELGDSALYFCASSVVGGNEQYFGPGTRLTVT.

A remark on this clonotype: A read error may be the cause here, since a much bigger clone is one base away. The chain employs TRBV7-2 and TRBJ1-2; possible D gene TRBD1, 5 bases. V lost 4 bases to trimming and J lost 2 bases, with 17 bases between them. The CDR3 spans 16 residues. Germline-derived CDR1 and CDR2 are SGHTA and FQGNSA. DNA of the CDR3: TGTGCCAGCAGCTCCGGGGGGGAGAAGACCAACTATGGCTACACCTTC. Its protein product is CASSSGGEKTNYGYTF.

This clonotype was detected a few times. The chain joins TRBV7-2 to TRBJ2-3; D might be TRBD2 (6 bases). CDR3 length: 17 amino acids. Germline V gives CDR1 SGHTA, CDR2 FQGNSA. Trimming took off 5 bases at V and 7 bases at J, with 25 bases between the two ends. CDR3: CASSPRPGGALGHTQYF. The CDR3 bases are TGTGCCAGCAGCCCCCGCCCCGGGGGAGCCCTAGGGCATACGCAGTATTTT.

The CDR3 protein is CASRESGWTGELFF. The DNA of the CDR3 is TGTGCCAGCAGGGAGTCGGGGTGGACCGGGGAGCTGTTTTTT. The chain employs TRBV2 and TRBJ2-2; D is possibly TRBD2 (5 bases). CDR3 length: 14 residues. Between the trimmed V and J ends, which lost 6 bases and 5 bases, there was a span of 13 bases. Germline-derived CDR1 and CDR2 are SNHLY and FYNNEI.

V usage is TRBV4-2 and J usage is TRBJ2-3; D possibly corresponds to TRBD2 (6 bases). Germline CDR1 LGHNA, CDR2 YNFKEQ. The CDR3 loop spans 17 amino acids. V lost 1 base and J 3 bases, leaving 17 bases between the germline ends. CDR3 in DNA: TGTGCCAGCAGCCAAGGCCAGGATTTCGGGGGAACAGATACGCAGTATTTT. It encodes CASSQGQDFGGTDTQYF.

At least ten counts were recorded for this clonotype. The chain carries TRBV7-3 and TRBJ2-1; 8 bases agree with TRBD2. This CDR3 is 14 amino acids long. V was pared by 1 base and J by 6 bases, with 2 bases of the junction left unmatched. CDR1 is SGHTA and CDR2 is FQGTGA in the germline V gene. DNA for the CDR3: TGTGCCAGCAGCTTAAGCGGACTAGCCAATGAGCAGTTCTTC. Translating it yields CASSLSGLANEQFF.

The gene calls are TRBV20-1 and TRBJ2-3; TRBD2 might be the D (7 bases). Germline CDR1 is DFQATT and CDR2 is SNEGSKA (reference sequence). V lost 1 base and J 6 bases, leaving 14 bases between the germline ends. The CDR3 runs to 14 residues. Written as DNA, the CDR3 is TGCAGTGCTAGAGCCAGAGGGGGGGAGGATACGCAGTATTTT. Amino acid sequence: CSARARGGEDTQYF.

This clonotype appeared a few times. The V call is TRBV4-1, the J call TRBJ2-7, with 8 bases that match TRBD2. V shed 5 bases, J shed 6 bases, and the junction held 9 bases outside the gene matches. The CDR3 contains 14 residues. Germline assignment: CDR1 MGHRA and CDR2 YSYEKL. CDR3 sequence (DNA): TGCGCCAGCAGCAAGGGACTAGTTTATTCCGAGCAGTACTTC. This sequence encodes CASSKGLVYSEQYF.

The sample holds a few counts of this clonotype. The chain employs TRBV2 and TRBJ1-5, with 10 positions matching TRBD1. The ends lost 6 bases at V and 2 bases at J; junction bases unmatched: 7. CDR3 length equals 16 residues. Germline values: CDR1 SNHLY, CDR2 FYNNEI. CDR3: CASRGTGVQGNQPQHF. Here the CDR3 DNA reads TGTGCCAGCAGGGGGACAGGGGTTCAGGGCAATCAGCCCCAGCATTTT.

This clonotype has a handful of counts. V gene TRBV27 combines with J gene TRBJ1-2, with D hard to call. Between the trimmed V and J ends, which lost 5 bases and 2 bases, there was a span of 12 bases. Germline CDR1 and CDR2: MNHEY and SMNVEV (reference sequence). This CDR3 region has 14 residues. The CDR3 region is CASSQLSGNYGYTF. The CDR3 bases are TGTGCCAGCAGTCAACTCTCTGGCAACTATGGCTACACCTTC.